Below are 27 T cell receptor beta chains sequenced from a single sample in a study of shared clonotypes between healthy human individuals. Generated by immunoSEQ multiplex PCR, the TCRdb table keeps only in-frame clones and is missing some. Found here are tens of thousands of clones, 60% to 80% of them singletons; the top ten hold roughly half. Sequencing used memory CD8+ T cells sorted from blood. Subset: CD45RO+ cells pooled with CCR7-negative TemRA cells. These receptors were obtained from a man in his thirties or forties in good health.

With regard to this clone: The identical CDR3 is also encoded by other nucleotide sequences in the sample. The chain carries TRBV2 and TRBJ2-3; D remains unclear. CDR1 is SNHLY and CDR2 is FYNNEI in the germline V gene. This CDR3 is 13 amino acids long. The V end was cut by 6 bases, the J end by 4 bases, with 11 bases between. The CDR3 nucleotides are TGTGCCAGCAGGATCACAGAAGCAGATACGCAGTATTTT. It encodes CASRITEADTQYF.

The chain joins TRBV6-5 to TRBJ2-7; TRBD1 matches 8 bases. The CDR3 loop spans 15 amino acids. Germline CDR1 reads MNHEY; CDR2 reads SVGAGI. With V trimmed by 2 bases and J by 3 bases, 6 bases remained unmatched. The CDR3 DNA follows: TGTGCCAGCAGTTACCAGGGACAGGCGAACTACGAGCAGTACTTC. This sequence encodes CASSYQGQANYEQYF.

This clone occurred once. The chain is built from TRBV6-4 and TRBJ1-1, with 8 nucleotides matching TRBD1. The CDR3 is made up of 16 amino acids. Germline CDR1 MRHNA, CDR2 SNTAGT. Germline trimming cut 4 bases from V and 4 bases from J; bases unmatched to any gene: 11. The CDR3 here is CASSASPGQGGTEAFF. The CDR3, as DNA: TGTGCCAGCAGTGCCAGTCCTGGACAGGGTGGCACTGAAGCTTTCTTT.

This clone was found many times. The J gene is TRBJ2-1, the V gene TRBV2, with D tentatively TRBD1 (8 bases). V was cut by 6 bases and J by 2 bases, with 17 bases left in between. CDR1 SNHLY and CDR2 FYNNEI come from the germline V gene. This CDR3 is built from 16 residues. The CDR3 DNA sequence: TGTGCCAGCAGAGCGGGGACAGGACGGACCTACAATGAGCAGTTCTTC. This translates into CASRAGTGRTYNEQFF.

This sequence joins TRBV6-1 and TRBJ1-1; D might be TRBD1 (6 bases). Germline CDR1 and CDR2: MNHNS and SASEGT. The length of the CDR3 is 14 residues. With 7 bases removed from V and 4 bases from J, the gap between germline ends came to 16 bases. The CDR3 nucleotides read TGTGCCAGCACCAGGGGTAACCCTACCACTGAAGCTTTCTTT. Protein product: CASTRGNPTTEAFF.

The chain is built from TRBV6-5 and TRBJ2-5; tentative D call: TRBD1 (5 bases). The CDR3 extends over 16 amino acids. Trimming took off 4 bases at V and 3 bases at J, with 18 bases between the two ends. Germline V CDR1 and CDR2: MNHEY, SVGAGI. CDR3 nucleotide sequence: TGTGCCAGCAGTTTCGGGTCTTCAGGGTTCGAAGAGACCCAGTACTTC. This translates into CASSFGSSGFEETQYF.

This clone was observed many times. The rearrangement uses TRBV4-1 and TRBJ1-5; D ambiguous. The CDR3 spans 15 residues. Germline V gene data show CDR1 as MGHRA and CDR2 as YSYEKL. V shed 0 bases and J shed 1 base, with 7 bases lying between them. The CDR3 DNA is TGCGCCAGCAGCCAAGACGGCCTAAGCAATCAGCCCCAGCATTTT. Amino acid sequence: CASSQDGLSNQPQHF.

J is TRBJ2-5 and V is TRBV7-9; 10 bases line up with TRBD1. The closer fit of TRBJ2-7 to the DNA end suggests the J call may be wrong. The CDR3 extends over 17 amino acids. From germline, CDR1 is SEHNR and CDR2 FQNEAQ (reference sequence). The CDR3 spells CASSFADGQGESYEQYF. As DNA, the CDR3 is TGTGCCAGCAGCTTCGCAGACGGACAGGGGGAGTCCTACGAGCAGTACTTC.

The chain recombines TRBV5-6 with TRBJ2-7; 12 bases align to TRBD1. After removal of 4 bases from V and 6 bases from J, the junction contained 11 bases not matched to a gene. Germline-derived CDR1 and CDR2 are SGHDT and YYEEEE. This CDR3 has 16 residues. The CDR3 coding sequence is TGTGCCAGCAGCCGCCCCACCGGGACAGGGGGCGGCGAGCAGTACTTC. Translating gives CASSRPTGTGGGEQYF.

This clone was seen repeatedly, ten times or more. V is TRBV11-1 and J is TRBJ1-1; D gene unclear. Germline CDR1 is SGHAT and CDR2 is FQDESV (reference sequence). The CDR3 runs to 14 residues. V dropped 3 bases and J dropped 1 base, with 9 bases sitting between them. The DNA of the CDR3 is TGTGCCAGCAGCTTTGAGACCTCGAACACTGAAGCTTTCTTT. Protein: CASSFETSNTEAFF.

The gene calls are TRBV6-1 and TRBJ1-6; no clear D gene. CDR1 and CDR2 (germline): MNHNS, SASEGT. CDR3 size: 13 residues. Trimming took off 0 bases at V and 10 bases at J, with 7 bases between the two ends. The CDR3 sequence is CASSEAAQSPLHF. The DNA for the CDR3 is TGTGCCAGCAGTGAAGCGGCGCAATCACCCCTCCACTTT.

The rearrangement joins TRBV7-9 to TRBJ2-7; no clear D gene. The CDR3 consists of 14 residues. CDR1 and CDR2 from the germline V gene are SEHNR and FQNEAQ (reference sequence). Trimming took 1 base from V and 2 from J, leaving 9 bases between them. The CDR3 DNA reads TGTGCCAGCAGCTTAGATAATCGAGCCTACGAGCAGTACTTC. Translated, it gives CASSLDNRAYEQYF. Variable domain in full (rest from reference TRBV7-9 and TRBJ2-7): DTGVSQNPRHKITKRGQNVTFRCDPISEHNRLYWYRQTLGQGPEFLTYFQNEAQLEKSRLLSDRFSAERPKGSFSTLEIQRTEQGDSAMYLCASSLDNRAYEQYFGPGTRLTVT.

The chain employs TRBV4-3 and TRBJ2-4; D might be TRBD1 (5 bases). Trimming removed 0 bases from V and 2 bases from J, with 29 bases in between. Germline-derived CDR1 and CDR2 are LGHNA and YSLEER. CDR3 size: 22 residues. In nucleotides, the CDR3 is TGCGCCAGCAGCCAAGATCGGGCTCATGGAAACAGGCTTACGTCTACCAAAAACATTCAGTACTTC. This sequence encodes CASSQDRAHGNRLTSTKNIQYF.

This rearrangement joins TRBV7-8 to TRBJ1-3; 9 bases fit TRBD1. Germline V gene data show CDR1 as SGHVS and CDR2 as FQNEAQ. This CDR3 is built from 15 residues. Trimming took 4 bases from V and 2 from J; bases not matched to a gene: 3. Here the CDR3 reads CASSSRTGAGNTIYF. CDR3 sequence (DNA): TGTGCCAGCAGCTCCCGGACAGGGGCTGGAAACACCATATATTTT.

This clone showed up many times. The chain carries TRBV10-2 and TRBJ2-5, with 7 bases lining up with TRBD2. With 3 bases clipped from V and 4 bases from J, the junction kept 8 bases outside the gene matches. CDR1 WSHSY and CDR2 SAAADI come from the germline V gene. The CDR3 is made up of 15 amino acids. In nucleotides, the CDR3 is TGCGCCAGCAGTGAATCGGGAGGTCGGGCAGAGACCCAGTACTTC. It yields the protein CASSESGGRAETQYF.

In the case of this clone: Distinct nucleotide sequences in the sample also encode this CDR3. CDR3: CSVVWMNTEAFF. The CDR3 coding sequence is TGCAGCGTTGTCTGGATGAACACTGAAGCTTTCTTT. The rearrangement links TRBV29-1 to TRBJ1-1; no clear D gene. This CDR3 contains 12 residues. V was cut by 4 bases and J by 0 bases, with 6 bases left in between. The germline V gene has CDR1 SQVTM and CDR2 ANQGSEA. The whole variable domain, remainder taken from reference TRBV29-1 and TRBJ1-1, is SAVISQKPSRDICQRGTSLTIQCQVDSQVTMMFWYRQQPGQSLTLIATANQGSEATYESGFVIDKFPISRPNLTFSTLTVSNMSPEDSSIYLCSVVWMNTEAFFGQGTRLTVV.

The rearrangement links TRBV7-9 to TRBJ2-1; D is perhaps TRBD2 (6 bases). Trimming cost V 1 base and J 4 bases, with 11 bases left between them. The CDR3 is 15 residues long. Germline CDR1 SEHNR, CDR2 FQNEAQ (reference sequence). CDR3 DNA sequence: TGTGCCAGCAGCTTAGTCACGGGAGTTTACAATGAGCAGTTCTTC. Its translation: CASSLVTGVYNEQFF.

This chain joins TRBV10-2 and TRBJ2-1; the D gene is possibly TRBD2 (5 bases). Germline loops: CDR1 WSHSY, CDR2 SAAADI. The length of the CDR3 is 14 residues. Between the trimmed V and J ends, which lost 7 bases and 1 base, there was a span of 11 bases. The DNA for the CDR3 is TGCGCCAGCATTCCGACTATATCCTACAATGAGCAGTTCTTC. It yields the protein CASIPTISYNEQFF.

This chain links TRBV7-6 with TRBJ1-1; tentative D call: TRBD1 (6 bases). This CDR3 is 15 amino acids long. The V gene lost 4 bases and the J gene lost 3 bases, with 15 bases spanning the gap. CDR1 SGHVS and CDR2 FNYEAQ come from the germline V gene. CDR3 sequence (DNA): TGTGCCAGCAGCTCTCAGGGGAAGGCGGACACTGAAGCTTTCTTT. Its protein is CASSSQGKADTEAFF.

To note about this clone: Within the sample, other DNA sequences also encode this same CDR3. Here the CDR3 DNA reads TGTGCCAGCAGCGTAGAGGACAGGGGGCTTCAGGAGACCCAGTACTTC. Protein product: CASSVEDRGLQETQYF. The genes are TRBV9 and TRBJ2-5; 11 nucleotides agree with TRBD1. Germline CDR1 reads SGDLS; CDR2 reads YYNGEE. The V and J ends lost 0 bases and 5 bases, in that order; junction bases with no gene match: 6. The CDR3 runs 16 residues.

The chain recombines TRBV7-9 with TRBJ1-2; 7 positions match TRBD1. V shed 3 bases and J 8 bases; nucleotides not matched to a gene: 3. This CDR3 has 12 amino acids. Looked up from germline, CDR1 is SEHNR and CDR2 is FQNEAQ (reference sequence). The CDR3 nucleotides read TGTGCCAGCAGCTTTAACAGGGGCGGCTACACCTTC. Its protein is CASSFNRGGYTF.

The chain combines TRBV5-4 with TRBJ1-2; no firm D call. The CDR3 has 15 amino acids. The V and J ends lost 4 bases and 0 bases respectively, with 13 bases between them. Germline lookup yields CDR1 SGHNT and CDR2 YYREEE (reference sequence). The CDR3: CASSPRTEANYGYTF. The CDR3 region has the DNA TGTGCCAGCAGCCCGCGGACGGAAGCTAACTATGGCTACACCTTC.

The J gene is TRBJ2-7, the V gene TRBV6-5, with 7 bases identical to TRBD1. Germline loops: CDR1 MNHEY, CDR2 SVGAGI. This CDR3 comprises 16 residues. V lost 0 bases, J lost 2 bases, and 7 bases stayed unmatched. The CDR3: CASSYSKGDSPYEQYF. The CDR3 nucleotides are TGTGCCAGCAGTTACTCGAAGGGGGACAGCCCCTACGAGCAGTACTTC.

The chain links TRBV10-1 to TRBJ2-7; tentatively, D is TRBD1 (6 bases). The V gene's germline CDR1 is WNHNN and CDR2 SYGVQD (reference sequence). The length of the CDR3 is 12 residues. Deletions cut 5 bases from V and 5 bases from J, with 10 bases between. The CDR3: CASSLTGHEQYF. The CDR3 nucleotides are TGCGCCAGCAGTCTAACAGGGCACGAGCAGTACTTC.

This clone has a count of ten or more. The J gene is TRBJ2-1, the V gene TRBV7-9; D could derive from TRBD1 or TRBD2 (5 bases each). The CDR3 is made up of 17 amino acids. The germline CDR1 and CDR2 sequences are SEHNR and FQNEAQ (reference sequence). V was trimmed by 5 bases and J by 2 bases, leaving 19 bases between them. Written as DNA, the CDR3 is TGTGCCAGCAGCCCCGGGGCGACCACGAACCCCTACAATGAGCAGTTCTTC. This translates into CASSPGATTNPYNEQFF.

V gene TRBV7-4 combines with J gene TRBJ2-7, with a tentative D call TRBD2 (5 bases). CDR1 and CDR2 (germline): SGHVT, SQSDAQ. This CDR3 has 15 amino acids. Trimming removed 1 base at V and 0 bases at J, with 10 bases between. DNA of the CDR3: TGTGCCAGCAGCTTAGACGGCGGAGGCTCCTACGAGCAGTACTTC. Residues: CASSLDGGGSYEQYF.

Comment on this clone: A read error is likely here: a far larger clone is one base away. Other nucleotide sequences in the sample specify the same CDR3. CDR3 protein: CASSLSRGYGNTIYF. CDR3 coding DNA: TGTGCCAGCAGCTTATCTAGGGGGTACGGAAACACCATATATTTT. The chain is built from TRBV11-2 and TRBJ1-3; the D gene is possibly TRBD1 (6 bases). The CDR3 consists of 15 residues. Germline loops: CDR1 SGHAT, CDR2 FQNNGV. Trimming cost V 2 bases and J 4 bases, with 12 bases left between them.